This is a list of T cell receptor beta chains from one sample in a study of blood T cell repertoires in COVID-19. The assay was immunoSEQ multiplex PCR, and TCRdb's table has in-frame clones only and misses some. Of 140,000 or so clones in the sample, more than 75% were seen once. The sequenced material came from peripheral blood. Source of these receptors: a woman aged 45-65 years with active or convalescent COVID-19. Both conserved end residues are part of each CDR3. The D gene is left open where the match is weak. Clone size is shown for a subset of rows, as once, few, many or a class of expanded clone.

V gene: TRBV4-2
clone size: NA
J gene: TRBJ2-3
D gene: TRBD2
CDR3 protein: CASSQDRRTSGRSTDTQYF
CDR3 DNA: TGTGCCAGCAGCCAAGATCGTAGGACTAGCGGGCGAAGCACAGATACGCAGTATTTT

V gene: TRBV21-1
clone size: NA
J gene: TRBJ1-5
D gene: NA
CDR3 protein: CASSTRDSCVQPQHF
CDR3 DNA: TGTGCCAGCAGCACCCGGGACAGCTGTGTCCAGCCCCAGCATTTT

V gene: TRBV12-3/TRBV12-4
clone size: NA
J gene: TRBJ2-5
D gene: NA
CDR3 protein: CASSSGEIQYF
CDR3 DNA: TGTGCCAGCAGTAGTGGGGAGATCCAGTACTTC

V gene: TRBV12-3/TRBV12-4
clone size: NA
J gene: TRBJ1-1
D gene: NA
CDR3 protein: CASSWTQGGWAFF
CDR3 DNA: TGTGCCAGCAGTTGGACACAGGGAGGGTGGGCTTTCTTT

V gene: TRBV19
clone size: NA
J gene: TRBJ2-2
D gene: TRBD1
CDR3 protein: CASSPPLGTGSLRGELFF
CDR3 DNA: TGTGCCAGTAGTCCCCCCCTGGGGACAGGGTCCCTGAGGGGGGAGCTGTTTTTT

V gene: TRBV1
clone size: few
J gene: TRBJ1-1
D gene: NA
CDR3 protein: CTSSPDRELNTEAFF
CDR3 DNA: TGCACCAGCAGTCCCGACAGGGAATTGAACACTGAAGCTTTCTTT

V gene: TRBV7-2
clone size: NA
J gene: TRBJ2-5
D gene: TRBD2
CDR3 protein: CASSPITAGEGRFGETQYF
CDR3 DNA: TGTGCCAGCAGCCCTATTACGGCGGGAGAGGGGAGGTTCGGGGAGACCCAGTACTTC

V gene: TRBV11-2
clone size: NA
J gene: TRBJ1-2
D gene: TRBD1
CDR3 protein: CASSLVSGGYGYTF
CDR3 DNA: TGTGCCAGCAGCTTAGTGTCAGGGGGCTATGGCTACACCTTC

V gene: TRBV3-1/TRBV3-2
clone size: NA
J gene: TRBJ1-5
D gene: NA
CDR3 protein: CASSQAGNQPQHF
CDR3 DNA: TGTGCCAGCAGCCAAGCAGGGAATCAGCCCCAGCATTTT

V gene: TRBV30
clone size: NA
J gene: TRBJ1-1
D gene: NA
CDR3 protein: CAWSQGNTEAFF
CDR3 DNA: TGTGCCTGGAGTCAGGGGAACACTGAAGCTTTCTTT

V gene: TRBV2
clone size: few
J gene: TRBJ1-1
D gene: NA
CDR3 protein: CASRDFAAEAFF
CDR3 DNA: TGTGCCAGCAGGGATTTCGCGGCAGAAGCTTTCTTT

V gene: TRBV4-2
clone size: once
J gene: TRBJ1-6
D gene: TRBD1
CDR3 protein: CASSQGGQGNFESPLHF
CDR3 DNA: TGTGCCAGCAGCCAAGGAGGACAGGGGAATTTCGAATCACCCCTCCACTTT

V gene: TRBV30
clone size: NA
J gene: TRBJ2-1
D gene: NA
CDR3 protein: CAWSVGRGLDNEQFF
CDR3 DNA: TGTGCCTGGAGTGTGGGTCGGGGGTTGGACAATGAGCAGTTCTTC

V gene: TRBV5-5
clone size: NA
J gene: TRBJ1-5
D gene: TRBD1
CDR3 protein: CASSTGVLGQPQHF
CDR3 DNA: TGTGCCAGCAGCACAGGGGTTTTGGGTCAGCCCCAGCATTTT

V gene: TRBV10-3
clone size: NA
J gene: TRBJ1-1
D gene: NA
CDR3 protein: CAISEFGSNTEAFF
CDR3 DNA: TGTGCCATCAGTGAGTTCGGGTCGAACACTGAAGCTTTCTTT

V gene: TRBV30
clone size: NA
J gene: TRBJ1-1
D gene: TRBD1
CDR3 protein: CAWSARQTGEAFF
CDR3 DNA: TGTGCCTGGAGTGCCCGTCAGACAGGGGAAGCTTTCTTT

V gene: TRBV28
clone size: NA
J gene: TRBJ2-1
D gene: TRBD2
CDR3 protein: CASSPGLAGGPRAYNEQFF
CDR3 DNA: TGTGCCAGCAGTCCGGGACTAGCGGGAGGGCCGAGAGCCTACAATGAGCAGTTCTTC

V gene: TRBV29-1
clone size: NA
J gene: TRBJ1-2
D gene: TRBD1
CDR3 protein: CSATGVDGYTF
CDR3 DNA: TGCAGCGCAACAGGGGTAGACGGCTACACCTTC

V gene: TRBV6-2/TRBV6-3
clone size: NA
J gene: TRBJ2-7
D gene: TRBD2
CDR3 protein: CASSYQAPSSGYEQYF
CDR3 DNA: TGTGCCAGCAGTTATCAGGCCCCTTCTAGCGGCTACGAGCAGTACTTC

V gene: TRBV20-1
clone size: NA
J gene: TRBJ2-2
D gene: NA
CDR3 protein: CSASPGTNTGELFF
CDR3 DNA: TGCAGTGCTAGTCCAGGGACGAACACCGGGGAGCTGTTTTTT

V gene: TRBV7-8
clone size: NA
J gene: TRBJ2-7
D gene: TRBD1
CDR3 protein: CASSQTGGEQYF
CDR3 DNA: TGTGCCAGCAGCCAGACAGGGGGCGAGCAGTACTTC

V gene: TRBV12-3/TRBV12-4
clone size: NA
J gene: TRBJ1-2
D gene: NA
CDR3 protein: CASVSPGYGYTF
CDR3 DNA: TGTGCCAGCGTGTCACCCGGGTATGGCTACACCTTC

V gene: TRBV6-1
clone size: NA
J gene: TRBJ2-7
D gene: NA
CDR3 protein: CASSERGYEQYF
CDR3 DNA: TGTGCCAGCAGTGAAAGGGGATACGAGCAGTACTTC

V gene: TRBV3-1/TRBV3-2
clone size: NA
J gene: TRBJ2-3
D gene: TRBD2
CDR3 protein: CASSQESGGVDTQYF
CDR3 DNA: TGTGCCAGCAGCCAAGAGAGCGGGGGGGTTGATACGCAGTATTTT

V gene: TRBV30
clone size: NA
J gene: TRBJ2-1
D gene: NA
CDR3 protein: CAWMMSSSYNEQFF
CDR3 DNA: TGTGCCTGGATGATGTCGAGCTCCTACAATGAGCAGTTCTTC